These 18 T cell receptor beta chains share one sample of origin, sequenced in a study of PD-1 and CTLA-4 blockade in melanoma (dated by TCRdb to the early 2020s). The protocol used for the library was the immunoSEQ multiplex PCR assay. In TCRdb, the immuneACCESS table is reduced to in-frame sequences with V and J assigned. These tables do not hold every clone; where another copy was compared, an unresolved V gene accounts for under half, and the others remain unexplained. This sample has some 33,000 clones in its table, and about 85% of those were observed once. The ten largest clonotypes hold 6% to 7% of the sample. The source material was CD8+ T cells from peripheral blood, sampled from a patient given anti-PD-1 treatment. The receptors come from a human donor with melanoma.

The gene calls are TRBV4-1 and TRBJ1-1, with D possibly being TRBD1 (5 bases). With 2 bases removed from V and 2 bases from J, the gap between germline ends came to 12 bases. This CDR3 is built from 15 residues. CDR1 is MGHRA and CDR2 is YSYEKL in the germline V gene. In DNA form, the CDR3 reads TGCGCCAGCAGCCAACCCGGGACGGTAAACACTGAAGCTTTCTTT. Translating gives CASSQPGTVNTEAFF.

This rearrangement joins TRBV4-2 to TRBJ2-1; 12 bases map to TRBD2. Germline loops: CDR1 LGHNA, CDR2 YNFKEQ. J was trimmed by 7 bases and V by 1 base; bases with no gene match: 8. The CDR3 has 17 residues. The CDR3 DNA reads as TGTGCCAGCAGCCAAGGCCGATCTAGCGGGGGGGCAAATGAGCAGTTCTTC. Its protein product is CASSQGRSSGGANEQFF.

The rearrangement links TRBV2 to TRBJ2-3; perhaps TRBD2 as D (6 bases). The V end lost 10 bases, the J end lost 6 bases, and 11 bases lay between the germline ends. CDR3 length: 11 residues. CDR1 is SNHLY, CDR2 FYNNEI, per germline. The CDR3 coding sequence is TGTGCCACCTTGAGCGGGGATACGCAGTATTTT. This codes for CATLSGDTQYF.

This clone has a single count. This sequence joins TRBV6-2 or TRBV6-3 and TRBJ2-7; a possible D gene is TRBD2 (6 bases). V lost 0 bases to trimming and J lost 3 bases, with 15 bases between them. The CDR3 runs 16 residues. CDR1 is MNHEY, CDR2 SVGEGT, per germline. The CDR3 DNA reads TGTGCCAGCAGTTACTCAACCGTGGGCGGGGACTACGAGCAGTACTTC. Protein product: CASSYSTVGGDYEQYF.

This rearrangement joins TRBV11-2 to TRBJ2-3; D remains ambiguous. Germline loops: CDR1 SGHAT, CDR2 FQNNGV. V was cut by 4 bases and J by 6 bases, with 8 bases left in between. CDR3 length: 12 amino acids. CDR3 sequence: CASSSLADTQYF. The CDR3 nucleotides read TGTGCCAGCAGCTCGCTGGCGGATACGCAGTATTTT.

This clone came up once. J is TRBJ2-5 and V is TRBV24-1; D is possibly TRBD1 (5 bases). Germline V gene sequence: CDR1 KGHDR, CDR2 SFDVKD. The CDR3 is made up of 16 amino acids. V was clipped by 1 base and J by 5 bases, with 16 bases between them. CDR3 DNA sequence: TGTGCCACCAGTGATTTTAGGCAGGGCAACAAGGAGACCCAGTACTTC. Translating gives CATSDFRQGNKETQYF.

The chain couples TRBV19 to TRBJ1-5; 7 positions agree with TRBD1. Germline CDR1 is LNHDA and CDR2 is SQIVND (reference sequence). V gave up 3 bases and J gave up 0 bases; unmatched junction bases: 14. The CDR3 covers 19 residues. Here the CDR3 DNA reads TGTGCCAGTAGTATTAGTCAAGTTTTGGGACAGACTAGCAATCAGCCCCAGCATTTT. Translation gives CASSISQVLGQTSNQPQHF.

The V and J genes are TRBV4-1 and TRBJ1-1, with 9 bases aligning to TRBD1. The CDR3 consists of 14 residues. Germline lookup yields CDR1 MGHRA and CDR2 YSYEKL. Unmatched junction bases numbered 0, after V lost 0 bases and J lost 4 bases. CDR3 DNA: TGCGCCAGCAGCCAAGAGGGACAGGGCACTGAAGCTTTCTTT. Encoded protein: CASSQEGQGTEAFF.

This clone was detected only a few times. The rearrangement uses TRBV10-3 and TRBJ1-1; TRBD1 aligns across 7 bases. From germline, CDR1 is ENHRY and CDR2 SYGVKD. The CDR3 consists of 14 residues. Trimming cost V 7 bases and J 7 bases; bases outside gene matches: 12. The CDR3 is CAIKEGADRNEAFF. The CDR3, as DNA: TGTGCCATCAAGGAGGGGGCGGACCGAAATGAAGCTTTCTTT.

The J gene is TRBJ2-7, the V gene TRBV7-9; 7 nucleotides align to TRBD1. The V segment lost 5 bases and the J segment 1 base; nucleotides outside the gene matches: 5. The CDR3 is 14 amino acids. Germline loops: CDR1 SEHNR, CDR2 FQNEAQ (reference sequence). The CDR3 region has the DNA TGTGCCAGCAGCCCACCGGGACAGTCCTACGAGCAGTACTTC. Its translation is CASSPPGQSYEQYF.

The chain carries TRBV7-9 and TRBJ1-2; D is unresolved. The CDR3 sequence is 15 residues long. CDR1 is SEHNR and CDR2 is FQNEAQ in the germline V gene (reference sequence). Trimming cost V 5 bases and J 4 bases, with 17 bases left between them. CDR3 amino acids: CASSPNPRHLYGYTF. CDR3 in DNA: TGTGCCAGCAGCCCCAACCCCCGACACCTCTATGGCTACACCTTC.

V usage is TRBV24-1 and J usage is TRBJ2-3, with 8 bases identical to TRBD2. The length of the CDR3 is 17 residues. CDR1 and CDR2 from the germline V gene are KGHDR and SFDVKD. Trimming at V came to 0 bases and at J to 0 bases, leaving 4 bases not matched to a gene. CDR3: CATSDLTGGGSTDTQYF. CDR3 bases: TGTGCCACCAGTGATTTGACCGGCGGGGGGAGCACAGATACGCAGTATTTT.

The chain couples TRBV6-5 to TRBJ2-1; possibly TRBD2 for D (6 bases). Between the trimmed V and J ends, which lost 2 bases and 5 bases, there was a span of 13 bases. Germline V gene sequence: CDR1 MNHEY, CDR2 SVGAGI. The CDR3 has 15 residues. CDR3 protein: CASSYGQGGNNEQFF. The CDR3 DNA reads TGTGCCAGCAGTTACGGGCAAGGAGGGAACAATGAGCAGTTCTTC.

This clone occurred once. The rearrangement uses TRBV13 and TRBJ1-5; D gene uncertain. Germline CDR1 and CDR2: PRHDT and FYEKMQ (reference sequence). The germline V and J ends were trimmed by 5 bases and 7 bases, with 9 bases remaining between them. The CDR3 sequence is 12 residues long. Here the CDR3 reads CASSLGLQPQHF. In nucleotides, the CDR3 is TGTGCCAGCAGCCTTGGACTCCAGCCCCAGCATTTT.

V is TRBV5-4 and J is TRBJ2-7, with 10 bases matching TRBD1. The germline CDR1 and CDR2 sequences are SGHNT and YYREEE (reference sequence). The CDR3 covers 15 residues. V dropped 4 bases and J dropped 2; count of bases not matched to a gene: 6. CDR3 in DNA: TGTGCCAGCAGCCACGGGACAGGGGAGGCCTACGAGCAGTACTTC. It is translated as CASSHGTGEAYEQYF.

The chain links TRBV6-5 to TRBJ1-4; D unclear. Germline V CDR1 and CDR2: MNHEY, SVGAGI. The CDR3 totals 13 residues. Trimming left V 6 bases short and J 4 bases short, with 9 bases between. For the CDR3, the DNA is TGTGCCAGCAGGGGCAGAGTTAATGAAAAACTGTTTTTT. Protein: CASRGRVNEKLFF.

The chain's CDR3 is CASSWGVNEQFF. CDR3 coding DNA: TGTGCCAGCAGCTGGGGCGTCAATGAGCAGTTCTTC. The genes are TRBV5-6 and TRBJ2-1; maybe TRBD1 (5 bases). The CDR3 length is 12 residues. Trimming stripped 3 bases from V and 6 bases from J, with 7 bases between. From germline, CDR1 is SGHDT and CDR2 YYEEEE.

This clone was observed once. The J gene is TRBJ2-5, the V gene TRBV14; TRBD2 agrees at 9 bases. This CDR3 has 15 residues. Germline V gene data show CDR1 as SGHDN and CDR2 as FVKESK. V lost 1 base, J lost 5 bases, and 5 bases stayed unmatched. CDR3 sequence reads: CASSQGVAGEETQYF. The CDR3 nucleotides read TGTGCCAGCAGCCAAGGAGTAGCGGGGGAGGAGACCCAGTACTTC.